Sequencing of this T cell receptor (beta chain) was carried out in a study of blood T cell repertoires in COVID-19. Study in general: T cells, B-cell-depleted T cells, or PBMCs provided the cDNA or gDNA that served as material.

V gave up 6 bases and J gave up 6 bases, with 15 bases separating them. The CDR3 sequence is 14 residues long. Germline-derived CDR1 and CDR2 are MDHEN and SYDVKM. In its sample, this clone was seen a few times. As handled by the study authors: Amplification of reference gene primers provided the estimated nucleated cell counts. Data came from immunoSEQ multiplex PCR; TCRdb stores just in-frame clones and leaves some out. V and J calls and clone size come straight from that table; D and trimming were deduced from the DNA. Here the sample spans approximately 310,000 clones, more than 75% being singletons.

The sample comprised peripheral blood. The J gene is TRBJ1-5, the V gene TRBV28; D is uncertain. The receptor comes from a woman aged 45-59 years who had recovered from COVID-19. This chain's CDR3 is CASRKERRGQPQHF. DNA of the CDR3: TGTGCCAGCAGGAAGGAGAGGAGAGGTCAGCCCCAGCATTTT.